This section outlines one T cell receptor (beta chain) sequence together with its context. The antigen this receptor binds is unknown. Base qualities are not provided; no much larger clone lies one nucleotide away. These data belong to a study of shared clonotypes between healthy human individuals (dated by TCRdb to 2018 to 2021). For context, the study as a whole: The cohort comprised two women and three men aged 18 to 49 years. Per donor, three plates each were used for CD4 naive and CD4 memory, two for CD8 naive, and one for CD8 memory. To estimate repertoire size and how much clonotype sharing occurs between individuals, the study deeply sequenced the blood TCR repertoires of five or six healthy adults. To increase sequencing depth and limit assay-specific biases, different laboratories used diverse techniques to prepare libraries and sequence TCR repertoires. Per donor, leukapheresis produced somewhere between about 0.9 and 9 billion PBMCs.

CD8 naive samples were obtained by positive selection for CCR7 among CD45RO-negative cells, yielding a CD45RA+CCR7+ population from which TemRA cells were excluded. The donors were healthy, HIV-negative adults with no recently reported acute infections or vaccinations. All donors were Caucasian adults living in Nashville, Tennessee, USA. Blood was obtained by leukapheresis, after which PBMCs were separated by Ficoll-Histopaque density gradient centrifugation and cryopreserved in liquid nitrogen vapor phase. Analytical flow cytometry was used to check the purity and quantity of every magnetically sorted T cell population. From each sorted fraction, genomic DNA was isolated and quantified by UV absorbance on a Nanodrop 2000c. Using the deep immunoSEQ assay, TCR CDR3 regions were amplified from genomic DNA by multiplex PCR. Extracted genomic DNA from each cell subset was spread evenly across all wells of several immunoSEQ 96-well plates, with each plate serving as a replicate. For sorted subsets, approximately 210 ng genomic DNA, equal to tens of thousands of T cell genomes, was loaded into each replicate PCR. Purified libraries were measured with a Qubit 3.0 fluorometer, size-checked on a Bioanalyzer 2100, and measured again with the KAPA Library Quantification kit. A separate single-read 150-cycle Illumina NextSeq 550 flow cell was used to sequence each immunoSEQ 96-well plate. Per the source publication's procedure: Because the immunoSEQ output included only junctional sequences and no quality scores, the filtering could not be the same as the filtering used for full-length reads. To assign V/J genes and CDR3, sequences were annotated using PyIR, a Python wrapper for IgBLAST v1.9, with IMGT germline references. Reads were removed for weak V/J assignments (E-value above 1e-6), missing CDR3, stop codons, out-of-frame junctions, or ambiguous translated residues. V3J clonotypes were defined as sequences sharing the same inferred V gene, J gene, and CDR3 amino acid sequence. To compute the percentage overlap between repertoires, the number of shared unique clonotypes was divided by the size of the smaller repertoire. Richness of each repertoire was evaluated using RTK rarefaction, the Chao1 estimator, and Recon v2.1 estimates of unobserved clonotypes. Generation probabilities for all TCRbeta clonotypes obtained by the gDNA method from several donors were computed using OLGA. The source is immuneACCESS, and TCRdb retained only in-frame sequences with V and J called. Part of the clones is not carried over; for the studies checked, unresolved V genes explain less than half of this, and the remainder is unexplained. The V and J calls and clone size are taken from that table; D and trimming were inferred from the DNA. The sample contains about 750,000 clones, over 90% of them found a single time. Around 24% of the sample lies in the top ten.

The paper's findings and limits, for the study overall: Compared with non-shared clonotypes, clonotypes shared by all four sorted-subset donors had higher generation probabilities. Larger estimated clonotype richness was generally found for naive subsets than for memory subsets. The genetic and exposure-history diversity represented was limited by the small number of donors. Sampling was restricted to blood, and TCR repertoires in tissue are likely to differ from TCR repertoires in blood. Even with the large sequencing depth, rarefaction of the sorted-subset datasets indicated that sequencing was incomplete. When a few donors were compared, the shared fraction of clonotypes was 5% to 6.5% for naive CD4, 3% to 4% for naive CD8, roughly 2.5% for memory CD4, and around 0.37% for memory CD8. Pairwise subsampling led to the expectation that sequencing depth would affect the degree of clonotype sharing among donors.

The germline V gene encodes CDR1 SGHNT and CDR2 YENEEA. Relative to germline, V is 5 bases shorter and J is 2 bases shorter, with 10 bases between their ends. The CDR3 contains 13 residues, cysteine and phenylalanine counted. Left in the record is the CDR3 DNA by itself, 39 bases read in frame from the first base. This sequence originates from a young man in good health. The material sequenced was naive CD8+ T cells sorted from blood. The sample's cell subset or site label is to be understood as: CD45RA+CCR7+. This sequence uses TRBV11-3 and TRBJ2-7, and perhaps TRBD1 as D gene, on 6 matching bases. The CDR3 region has the sequence CASSDRQAYEQYF. The nucleotide sequence reads TGTGCCAGCAGCGACCGACAGGCCTACGAGCAGTACTTC.